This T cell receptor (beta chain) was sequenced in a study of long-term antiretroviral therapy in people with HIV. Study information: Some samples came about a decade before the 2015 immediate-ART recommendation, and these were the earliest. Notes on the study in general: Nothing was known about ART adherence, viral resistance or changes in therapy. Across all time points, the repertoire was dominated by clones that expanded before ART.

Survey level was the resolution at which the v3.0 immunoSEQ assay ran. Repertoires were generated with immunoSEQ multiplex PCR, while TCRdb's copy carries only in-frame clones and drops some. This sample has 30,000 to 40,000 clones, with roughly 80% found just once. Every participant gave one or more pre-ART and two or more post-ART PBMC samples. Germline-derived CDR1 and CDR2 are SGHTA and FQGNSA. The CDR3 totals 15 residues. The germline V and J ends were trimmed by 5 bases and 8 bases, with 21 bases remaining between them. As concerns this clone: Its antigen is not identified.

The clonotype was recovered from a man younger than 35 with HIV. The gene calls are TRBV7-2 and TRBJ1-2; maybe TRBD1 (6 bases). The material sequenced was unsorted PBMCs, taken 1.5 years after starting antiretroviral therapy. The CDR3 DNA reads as TGTGCCAGCAGCCAAACTAAGGGGGGAAAAGGCGGCTACACCTTC. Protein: CASSQTKGGKGGYTF.